This T cell receptor (beta chain) was captured in a study of early T cells in non-severe SARS-CoV-2 infection. Looking at the study overall: Unpaired chains resulted from sequencing bulk RNA of unsorted whole blood. Overall study results and limits: Clonotype matching in VDJdb favored anti-spike CD8 responses and did not capture private and CD4 specificities.

Individual cDNA molecules received unique molecular identifiers. TCRdb reprocessed the 5' RACE reads with MiXCR, giving one entry per CDR3 protein. The table lists about 47,000 distinct CDR3 sequences, roughly 9.6% of them singletons, with about 13% in the top ten. In regard to this clonotype: The antigen is unknown.

V shed 0 bases and J shed 8 bases, with 16 bases lying between them. CDR3 length: 15 amino acids. CDR1 and CDR2 from the germline V gene are LGHDT and YNNKEL (reference sequence). This TCR was sampled from an adult who was a healthcare worker with PCR-confirmed SARS-CoV-2 infection or an uninfected control (not recorded which). Input material: whole blood. This chain links TRBV3-1 with TRBJ1-2; the D gene is possibly TRBD1 (5 bases). CDR3 sequence reads: CASSQDGQGAYGYTF. Here the CDR3 DNA reads TGTGCCAGCAGCCAAGATGGGCAGGGTGCCTACGGCTACACCTTC.